The source of this T cell receptor (beta chain) is a study of blood T cell repertoires in COVID-19. Study background: Symptom resolution, clearance, or two negative PCRs marked donors in Cohort 3 as recovered.

This CDR3 has 15 residues. V dropped 4 bases and J dropped 6 bases, with 15 bases sitting between them. Germline V lookup: CDR1 LGHDT, CDR2 YNNKEL (reference sequence). The table came from immunoSEQ multiplex PCR; TCRdb's copy has only in-frame clones and leaves some out. The sample holds around 360,000 clones, roughly 86% seen once. The TCR was taken from a man between 35 and 55 years old in a cohort exposed to, infected with or recovered from COVID-19 (not recorded which). V and J are TRBV3-1 (or the pseudogene TRBV3-2) and TRBJ2-2; D is ambiguous. The sample comprised PBMCs or T cells enriched from blood (not recorded which). The CDR3 DNA is TGTGCCAGCAGCCCCCCCGCGGTACGCGCCGGGGAGCTGTTTTTT. This sequence encodes CASSPPAVRAGELFF.